This T cell receptor beta chain was captured in a study of blood T cell repertoires in COVID-19. Across the whole study: T cells, B-cell-depleted T cells, or PBMCs provided the cDNA or gDNA that served as material.

Only one count was recorded for this clone. The CDR3 consists of 15 residues. The J segment lost 2 bases and the V segment lost 6 bases, leaving 10 bases of the junction unmatched. In germline, CDR1 is MNHEY, CDR2 SVGAGI. Participant age was about 18 to 100 years, and participants resided in fewer than 30 US areas. Profiling relied on immunoSEQ multiplex PCR, and the TCRdb table lists in-frame clones only, not all of them. The table lists about 180,000 clones, 85% of them singletons. This receptor was identified in a man in his forties who had recovered from COVID-19. Sequenced sample: PBMCs or T cells enriched from blood (not recorded which). J is TRBJ2-7 and V is TRBV6-5; TRBD1 aligns across 7 bases. In nucleotides, the CDR3 is TGTGCCAGCAGCCTACCTAGAGGACAGGCCTACGAGCAGTACTTC. This sequence encodes CASSLPRGQAYEQYF.